The T cell receptor beta chain described here comes from a study of cytomegalovirus exposure and HLA in healthy donors. CDR3 length equals 15 residues. Study results and caveats: Across donors, presence/absence analyses took sequencing depth to be roughly uniform. Most TCR sequences were seen very rarely across donors, but some public TCRs occurred in many.

As for this clone: Its target is not known.

PCR employed 60 Vbeta and 13 Jbeta primers. Sequencing used immunoSEQ multiplex PCR; TCRdb keeps in-frame clones, though not all of them. The sample lists around 210,000 clones; about 78% were seen once. The rearrangement links TRBV21-1 to TRBJ1-1; no DNA check was done on the table's D call, TRBD1. TRBV21-1 is classified as a pseudogene. The sequencing sample was made of PBMCs. The TCR originated in a woman aged 25 to 39 in good health and CMV-seronegative. DNA for the CDR3: TGTGCCAGCAGCAAACGTCACAGGGTTAACACTGAAGCTTTCTTT. Protein product: CASSKRHRVNTEAFF.